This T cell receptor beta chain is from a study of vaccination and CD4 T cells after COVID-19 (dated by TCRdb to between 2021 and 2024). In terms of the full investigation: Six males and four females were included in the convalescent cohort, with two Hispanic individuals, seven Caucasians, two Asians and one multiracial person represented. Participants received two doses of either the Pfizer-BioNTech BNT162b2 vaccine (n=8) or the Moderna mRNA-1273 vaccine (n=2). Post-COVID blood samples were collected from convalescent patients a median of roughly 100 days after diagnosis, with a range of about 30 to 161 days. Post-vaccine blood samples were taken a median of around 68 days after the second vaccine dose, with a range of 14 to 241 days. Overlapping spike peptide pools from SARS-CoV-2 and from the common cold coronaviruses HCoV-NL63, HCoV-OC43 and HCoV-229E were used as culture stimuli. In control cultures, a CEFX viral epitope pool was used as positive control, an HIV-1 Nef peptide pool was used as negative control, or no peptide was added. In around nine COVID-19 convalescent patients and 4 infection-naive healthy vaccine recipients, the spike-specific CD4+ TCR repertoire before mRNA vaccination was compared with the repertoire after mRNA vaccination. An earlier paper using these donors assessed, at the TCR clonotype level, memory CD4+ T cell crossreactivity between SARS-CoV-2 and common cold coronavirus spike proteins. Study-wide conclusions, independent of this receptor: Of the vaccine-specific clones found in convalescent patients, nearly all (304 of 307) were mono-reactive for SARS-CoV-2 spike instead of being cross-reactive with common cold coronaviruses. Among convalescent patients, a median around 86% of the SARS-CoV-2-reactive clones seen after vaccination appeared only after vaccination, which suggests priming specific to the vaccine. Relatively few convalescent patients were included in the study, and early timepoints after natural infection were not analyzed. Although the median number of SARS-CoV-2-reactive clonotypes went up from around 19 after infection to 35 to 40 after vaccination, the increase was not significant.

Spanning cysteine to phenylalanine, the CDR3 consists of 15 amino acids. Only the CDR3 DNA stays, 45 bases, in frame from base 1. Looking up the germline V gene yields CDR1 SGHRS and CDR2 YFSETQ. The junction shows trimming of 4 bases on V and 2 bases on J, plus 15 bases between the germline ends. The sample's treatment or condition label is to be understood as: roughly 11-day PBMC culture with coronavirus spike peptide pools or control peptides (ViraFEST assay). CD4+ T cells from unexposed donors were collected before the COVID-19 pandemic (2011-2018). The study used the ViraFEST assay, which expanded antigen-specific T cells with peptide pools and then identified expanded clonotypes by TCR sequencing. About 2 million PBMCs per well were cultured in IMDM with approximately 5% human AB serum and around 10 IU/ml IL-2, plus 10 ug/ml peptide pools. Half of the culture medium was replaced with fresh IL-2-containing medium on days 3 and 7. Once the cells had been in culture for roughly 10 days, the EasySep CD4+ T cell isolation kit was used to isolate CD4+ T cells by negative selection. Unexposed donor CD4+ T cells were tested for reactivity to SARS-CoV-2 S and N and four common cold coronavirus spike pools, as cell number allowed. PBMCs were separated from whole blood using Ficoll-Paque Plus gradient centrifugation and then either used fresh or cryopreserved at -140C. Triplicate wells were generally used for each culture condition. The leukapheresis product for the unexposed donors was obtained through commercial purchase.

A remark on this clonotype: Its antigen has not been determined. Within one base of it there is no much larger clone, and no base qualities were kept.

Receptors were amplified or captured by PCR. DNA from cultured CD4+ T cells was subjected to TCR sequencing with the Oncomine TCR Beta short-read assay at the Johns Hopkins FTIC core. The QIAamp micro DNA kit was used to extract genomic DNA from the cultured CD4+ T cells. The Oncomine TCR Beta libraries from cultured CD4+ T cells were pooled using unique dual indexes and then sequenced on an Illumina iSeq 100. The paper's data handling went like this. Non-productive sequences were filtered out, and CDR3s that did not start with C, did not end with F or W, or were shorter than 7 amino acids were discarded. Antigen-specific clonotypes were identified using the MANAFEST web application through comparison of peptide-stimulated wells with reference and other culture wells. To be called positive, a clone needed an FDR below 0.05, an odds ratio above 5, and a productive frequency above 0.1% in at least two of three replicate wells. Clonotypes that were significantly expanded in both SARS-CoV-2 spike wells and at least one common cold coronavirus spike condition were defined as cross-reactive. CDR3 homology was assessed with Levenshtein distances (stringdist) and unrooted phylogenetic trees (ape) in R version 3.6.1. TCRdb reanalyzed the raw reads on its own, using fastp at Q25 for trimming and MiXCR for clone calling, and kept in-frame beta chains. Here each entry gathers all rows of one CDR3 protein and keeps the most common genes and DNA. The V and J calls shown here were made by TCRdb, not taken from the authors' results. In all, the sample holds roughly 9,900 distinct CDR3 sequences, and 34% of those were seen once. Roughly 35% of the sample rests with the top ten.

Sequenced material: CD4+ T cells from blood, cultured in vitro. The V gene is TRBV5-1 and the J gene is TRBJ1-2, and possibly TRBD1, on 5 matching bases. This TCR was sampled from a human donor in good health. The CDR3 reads CASSAIGTENYGYTF. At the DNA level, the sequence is TGCGCCAGCAGCGCAATAGGGACGGAGAACTATGGCTACACCTTC.